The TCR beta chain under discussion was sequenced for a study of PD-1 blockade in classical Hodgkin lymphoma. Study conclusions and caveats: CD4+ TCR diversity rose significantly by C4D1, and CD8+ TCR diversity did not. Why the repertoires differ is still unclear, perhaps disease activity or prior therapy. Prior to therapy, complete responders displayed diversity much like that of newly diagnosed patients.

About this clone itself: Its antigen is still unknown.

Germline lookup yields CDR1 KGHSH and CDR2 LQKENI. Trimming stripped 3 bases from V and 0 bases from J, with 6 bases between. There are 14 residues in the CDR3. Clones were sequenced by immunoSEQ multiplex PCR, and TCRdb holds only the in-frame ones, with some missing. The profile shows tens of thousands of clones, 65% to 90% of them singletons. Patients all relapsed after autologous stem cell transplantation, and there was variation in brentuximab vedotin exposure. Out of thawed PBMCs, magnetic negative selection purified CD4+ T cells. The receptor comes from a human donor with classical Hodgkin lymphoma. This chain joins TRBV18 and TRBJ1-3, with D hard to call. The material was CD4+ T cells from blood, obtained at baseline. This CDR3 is CASSPGSSGNTIYF. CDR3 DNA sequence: TGTGCCAGCTCACCCGGTAGCTCTGGAAACACCATATATTTT.